Presented here are 3 T cell receptor beta chains from one specimen sequenced in a study of T cells of healthy individuals. TCRdb re-called the 5' RACE reads with MiXCR, one entry per CDR3 protein. The profile shows some 82,000 distinct CDR3 sequences, roughly 5.1% of them singletons. The receptors stem from a female donor in good health.

This clonotype was detected many times. The J gene is TRBJ2-5, the V gene TRBV6-6; D is perhaps TRBD1 (6 bases). The CDR3 covers 14 residues. The germline V gene encodes CDR1 MNHNY and CDR2 SVGAGI (reference sequence). Trimming left V 0 bases short and J 3 bases short, with 8 bases between. CDR3 DNA sequence: TGTGCCAGCAGTTACTCGAACAGGGAAGAGACCCAGTACTTC. This sequence encodes CASSYSNREETQYF.

This clonotype has just a few counts. This rearrangement joins TRBV3-1 to TRBJ2-2; D is uncertain. Trimming pared 1 base from V and 7 bases from J, leaving 4 bases between. Germline V gene data show CDR1 as LGHDT and CDR2 as YNNKEL (reference sequence). The CDR3 runs 12 residues. CDR3 sequence reads: CASSQVDGELFF. CDR3 nucleotide sequence: TGTGCCAGCAGCCAAGTTGACGGGGAGCTGTTTTTT.

The table lists this clonotype with many counts. The V gene is TRBV19, the J gene TRBJ2-7; 9 bases match TRBD1. Germline trimming cut 7 bases from V and 3 bases from J; bases unmatched to any gene: 10. Germline V gene sequence: CDR1 LNHDA, CDR2 SQIVND (reference sequence). The CDR3 has 15 amino acids. CDR3 coding DNA: TGTGCCAGTAAGCGGACTGGGACAGGGAGCTACGAGCAGTACTTC. Translated: CASKRTGTGSYEQYF.